This T cell receptor (beta chain) was sequenced in a study of T-cell memory formation after mild COVID-19. Turning to the study itself: TCR clusters were mostly confined to one donor each. Regarding the study as a whole: Clones shrinking between day 15 and 85 showed a balanced CD4/CD8 split, and those that grew later tilted toward CD4+. Contracting clones localized mainly to CM and EM when CD4+ and mainly to EMRA when CD8+.

Using its own MiXCR run on the 5' RACE reads, TCRdb lists one record per CDR3 protein. The sample lists 260,000 or so distinct CDR3 sequences; 16% were seen once. A note on this clonotype: The antigen is unknown.

Germline V gene sequence: CDR1 MNHEY, CDR2 SVGEGT. V lost 5 bases and J lost 0, with 15 bases in between. The CDR3 loop spans 16 amino acids. The sequenced material came from PBMCs or a T cell subset sorted from them (not recorded which). The TCR was taken from a man younger than 35 who had mild COVID-19 (a few samples of this study predate the infection). Cell type and time point are not known. The chain has TRBV6-2 or TRBV6-3 and TRBJ2-3; perhaps TRBD2 as D (6 bases). The CDR3 DNA reads as TGTGCCAGCAGTAACCCCTCTGCGGGGAGCACAGATACGCAGTATTTT. This encodes CASSNPSAGSTDTQYF.